These 4 T cell receptor beta chains were all obtained from the same sample, sequenced in a study of glioma-infiltrating T cells. Using RNA template, CDR3s of TCR alpha and beta were amplified with iRepertoire arm-PCR. TCRdb re-analysed the multiplex PCR reads in MiXCR, keeping a single row per CDR3 protein. Of roughly 120,000 distinct CDR3 sequences in the sample, less than 30% were seen once. The sample was glioma tissue, nonneoplastic brain tissue, or PBMCs (not recorded which). These receptors were collected from a human donor with low-grade glioma or glioblastoma, undergoing nonglioma brain surgery, or in good health (not recorded which).

This clonotype appeared many times. The J gene is TRBJ1-2, the V gene TRBV19; D perhaps matches TRBD1 (6 bases). Looked up from germline, CDR1 is LNHDA and CDR2 is SQIVND (reference sequence). V was cut by 3 bases and J by 5 bases, with 19 bases left in between. The CDR3 consists of 16 residues. The CDR3 protein is CASSIRWDGQGYGYTF. Written as DNA, the CDR3 is TGTGCCAGTAGTATCCGATGGGACGGTCAGGGGTATGGCTACACCTTC.

This clonotype came up many times. This chain uses TRBV4-3 with TRBJ2-3, with 11 bases lining up with TRBD2. In germline, CDR1 is LGHNA, CDR2 YSLEER. The CDR3 sequence is 17 residues long. Trimming removed 10 bases from V and 0 bases from J; junction bases left unmatched: 12. The CDR3 reads CATHRDGLAGSTDTQYF. CDR3 nucleotide sequence: TGCGCCACCCACCGGGATGGACTAGCGGGTAGCACAGATACGCAGTATTTT.

This clonotype was recorded a few times. The chain has TRBV4-3 and TRBJ2-7, with 8 positions matching TRBD1. CDR1 LGHNA and CDR2 YSLEER come from the germline V gene. This CDR3 has 14 residues. Unmatched junction bases numbered 7, after V lost 4 bases and J lost 5 bases. CDR3 nucleotides: TGCGCCAGCAGCCCCTGGACAGGGACAAACGAGCAGTACTTC. Translation gives CASSPWTGTNEQYF.

V usage is TRBV6-5 and J usage is TRBJ1-1; possible D gene TRBD1, 5 bases. Trimming cost V 2 bases and J 4 bases, with 11 bases left between them. The germline CDR1 and CDR2 sequences are MNHEY and SVGAGI. CDR3 length: 14 residues. Here the CDR3 DNA reads TGTGCCAGCAGTTACCAGGGTGGGTCCACTGAAGCTTTCTTT. Amino acid sequence: CASSYQGGSTEAFF.